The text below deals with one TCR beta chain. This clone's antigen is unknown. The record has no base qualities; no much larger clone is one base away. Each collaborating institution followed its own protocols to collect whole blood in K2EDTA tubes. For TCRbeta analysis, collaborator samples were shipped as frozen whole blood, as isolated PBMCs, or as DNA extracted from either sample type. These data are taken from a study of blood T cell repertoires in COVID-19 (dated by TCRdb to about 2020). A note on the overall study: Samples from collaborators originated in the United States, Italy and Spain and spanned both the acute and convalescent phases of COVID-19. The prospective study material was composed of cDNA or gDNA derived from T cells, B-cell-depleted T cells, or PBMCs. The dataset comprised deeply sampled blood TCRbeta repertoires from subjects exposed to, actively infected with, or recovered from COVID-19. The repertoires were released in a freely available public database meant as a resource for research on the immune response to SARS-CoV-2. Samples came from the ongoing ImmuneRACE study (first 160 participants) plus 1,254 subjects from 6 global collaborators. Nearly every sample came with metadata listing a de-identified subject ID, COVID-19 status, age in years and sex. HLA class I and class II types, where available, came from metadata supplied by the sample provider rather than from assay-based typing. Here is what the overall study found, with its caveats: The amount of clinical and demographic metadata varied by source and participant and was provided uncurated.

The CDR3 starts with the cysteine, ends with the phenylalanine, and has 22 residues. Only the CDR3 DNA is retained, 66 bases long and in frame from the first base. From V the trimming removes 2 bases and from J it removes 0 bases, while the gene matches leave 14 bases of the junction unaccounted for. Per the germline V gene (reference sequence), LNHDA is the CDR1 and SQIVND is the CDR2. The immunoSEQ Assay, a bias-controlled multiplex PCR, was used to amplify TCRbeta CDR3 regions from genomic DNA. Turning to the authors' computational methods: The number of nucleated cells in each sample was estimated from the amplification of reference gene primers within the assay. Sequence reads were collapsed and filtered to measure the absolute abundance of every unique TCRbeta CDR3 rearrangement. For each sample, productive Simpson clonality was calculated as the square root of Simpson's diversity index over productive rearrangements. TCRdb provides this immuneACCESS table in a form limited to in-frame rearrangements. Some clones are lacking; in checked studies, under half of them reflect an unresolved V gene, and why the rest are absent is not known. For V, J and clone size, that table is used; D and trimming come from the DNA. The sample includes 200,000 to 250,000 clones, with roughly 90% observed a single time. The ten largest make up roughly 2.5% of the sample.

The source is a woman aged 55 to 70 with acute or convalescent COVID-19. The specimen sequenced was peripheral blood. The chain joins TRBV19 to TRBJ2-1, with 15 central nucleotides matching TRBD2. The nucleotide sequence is TGTGCCAGTAGTATATGTAGCGGGGTAGGGACTAGCGGGAGGACCTCCTACAATGAGCAGTTCTTC. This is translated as CASSICSGVGTSGRTSYNEQFF.